This TCR beta chain is drawn from a study of cytomegalovirus exposure and HLA in healthy donors (dated by TCRdb to about 2017). Looking at the study overall: An earlier analysis of 550 to 700 of the donors reported approximately 300 Gb of sequence data and 117 million unique TCR beta sequences from roughly 180 million T cells. The T cell repertoires of 670 or so subjects were profiled by immunosequencing and related to cytomegalovirus serostatus. Of the 398 genotyped donors, 81% fell in the genetic ancestry cluster associated with self-reported Caucasian donors. Donor age, sex, ethnicity and CMV serostatus were collected together with the repertoire data. A later analysis re-analyzed previously published TCR beta repertoires from 650 to 800 donors and added high-resolution HLA genotyping to study TCR occurrence patterns. A later genetic analysis used genome-wide SNP genotypes for about 65% of the 666 donors, treating that subset as a discovery cohort. The study combined high-throughput TCR immunosequencing, statistical association of individual TCRs with disease status, and machine learning to predict cytomegalovirus infection status. HLA typing included class I and class II loci at four-digit resolution. Along with the approximately 650-subject first cohort, a separate validation cohort of over 90 different subjects was used. Because of strong linkage in the cohort, roughly five DR-DQ haplotypes were treated as single units for association and clustering. Every discovery cohort repertoire had been produced on one sequencing platform. The study aimed to test whether signatures of past pathogen exposure could be identified by cataloging public T cell receptors. About 310 gigabases of sequencing data and approximately 84 million unique TCR sequences were included in an early release covering 550 to 650 HLA-typed donors. An earlier analysis of roughly 600 of the donors used high-throughput TCR beta sequencing to judge whether each TCR beta V gene segment behaved as functional or pseudogenic. On average, roughly 240,000 unique TCR beta nucleotide sequences were sequenced per donor among about 400 genotyped donors of the cohort, with around 19% of those sequences being non-productive. Rather than using new phenotypic data, the later analysis identified candidate immune exposures from TCR beta sequences and from how often those sequences occurred across donors. The number of donors typed differed by locus, with about 629-630 for A, B, C, DRB1 and DQB1, 522 for DQA1, over 600 for DPA1, and some 440 for DPB1. Results and caveats for the whole study, not just this receptor: Because some donors lacked HLA typing at each locus, the association tests relied only on the typed subset. Because counts were too low, seventeen rarely observed V segments, including chromosome 9 orphons, were left out of the earlier analysis of a few hundred of the donors. A further reported finding was that TCR beta sequences accurately predicted the HLA-A and HLA-B alleles for most subjects in the first cohort. A later analysis found that HLA-associated TCR beta chains were more clonally expanded and had lower generation probabilities than equally common non-associated chains. Broadly in line with IMGT annotations, most TCR beta V segments showed up in productive rearrangements about 87% or about 30% of the time in an earlier analysis of approximately 600 of the donors. Most TCR sequences were seen in very few donors, while some public TCRs were found in many individuals. Specific HLA alleles were associated with 15,000 to 20,000 TCR beta sequences at a false discovery rate of 0.05 in a later analysis. A later genetic analysis associated a missense DCLRE1C variant with V-gene and J-gene trimming of TCR beta chains, and an independent cohort replicated the association. Presence/absence analyses assumed roughly uniform sequencing depth across donors, an assumption that may not hold. A few of the identified cytomegalovirus-associated TCR beta chains were confirmed in vitro to be specific for cytomegalovirus antigens. Only TCR beta chains were sequenced in this cohort, and the absence of alpha or paired-chain data limited detectable features. According to the authors, the approach could potentially be generalized to other disease states and immunological phenotypes. Some IMGT-functional V segments, including TRBV6-2 and TRBV6-3, could not be told apart with the 87-base-pair reads, so those segments were excluded. The classifier was reported to diagnose cytomegalovirus status with high specificity and sensitivity in both the original and validation cohorts. When HLA alleles, especially DR and DQ, strongly co-occurred, TCR associations were difficult to assign to individual alleles. In a later analysis, TCR association rates were found to vary across HLA loci, with the most associated TCRs seen for DRB1 alleles and the fewest for HLA-C alleles. For the cohort, immune exposure information was limited to CMV serostatus. A later genetic analysis reported fewer N-insertions in productive TCRs among donors in an Asian-associated ancestry cluster than the approximately 700-donor mean. The study listed 170 or so TCR beta chains as associated with cytomegalovirus. Most CMV-associated TCR beta chains appeared to be HLA-restricted in a later analysis, and the HLA associations seemed to be driven largely by CMV exposure. A cluster of highly shared sequence variants was judged likely to represent a technical artifact of the sequencing pipeline. Linkage disequilibrium might explain the correlated functional status among segregating V segments, but an unknown experimental factor could not be excluded. Several of the top co-occurrence clusters appeared to be linked to parvovirus B19, influenza, CMV and Epstein-Barr virus, according to a later analysis.

The cohort was made up of approximately 670 healthy bone marrow donors. At the time of sampling, every cohort member was nominally healthy, though immune exposures that went unrecorded were likely present. The donor was CMV seronegative and belonged to the group of 320 or so seronegative cohort members. Every donor gave a peripheral blood sample, and the peripheral blood mononuclear cells from that sample were used for TCR beta sequencing. Genomic DNA was extracted from the blood cell samples with the Qiagen DNeasy Blood Extraction Kit. Receptors were amplified or captured by the immunoSEQ multiplex PCR assay. A mixture of 60 forward primers for TCR Vbeta segments and 13 reverse primers for TCR Jbeta segments was used in the multiplex PCR. Amplification of the CDR3 region of rearranged TCR beta genes was performed with a multiplex PCR assay on genomic DNA. Amplified TCR beta libraries were sequenced as 87-base-pair reads on the Illumina HiSeq System. Per the source publication's procedure: A later analysis tallied 75 million to 95 million unique TCR beta chains across the roughly 610 repertoires, and about 10 million of those chains were shared by two or more donors. To remove PCR and sequencing errors, raw reads were error-corrected and collapsed into unique sequences using a nearest-neighbor algorithm that merged closely related sequences. To assign V, D and J gene segments, CDR3 sequences were aligned to IMGT reference sequences. Each retained sequence needed at least a six-nucleotide match to both a V gene segment and a J gene segment. Rearrangements were called productive when the CDR3 lacked stop codons and stayed in frame with V and J; all others were non-productive. CDR3 was defined according to IMGT convention as the region running from the second conserved V-encoded cysteine to the conserved J-encoded phenylalanine. Sequences without an unambiguous match to a single V gene segment were excluded from the earlier analysis of about 630 of the donors. In an earlier analysis of several hundred of the donors, a V segment was called functional when productive rearrangements were above 56.7%, and segregating when the standard deviation between donors exceeded 5%. A statistical classification framework was built for diagnosing cytomegalovirus status from the catalog of TCR beta chain sequences. In a later analysis, V and J genes were assigned by comparing TCR nucleotide sequences against IMGT/GENE-DB human TR gene sequences. Using the TCRdist pipeline, a later analysis assigned CDR3 sequences along with most-parsimonious VDJ recombination scenarios. In a later analysis, every TCR beta chain was defined by the combination of its CDR3 amino acid sequence and its V-gene family, and reads without a unique V-gene family were dropped. To address suspected cross-contamination and a sequencing artifact, a later analysis removed over 500 highly shared, low-generation-probability nucleotide sequences. In a later analysis, a clonal expansion index was calculated for each public chain from normalized within-repertoire ranks of inferred template counts. A later analysis computed generation probabilities with a VDJ recombination model fitted to out-of-frame rearrangements, and checked the results against IGoR. In a later analysis, hypergeometric tests were used to score TCR-TCR, TCR-HLA and TCR-CMV co-occurrence, with a repertoire-size bias correction applied to TCR pairs. False discovery rates were estimated in a later analysis by permuting HLA or CMV assignments 20 times. In a later analysis, co-occurring TCRs were grouped using DBSCAN, and TCRdist sequence similarity was added for clustering within HLA-allele-positive subsets. For co-occurrence clustering, repertoires with fewer than 30,000 or more than 120,000 public chains were excluded, along with roughly 5 repertoires with anomalous nucleotide sharing. What TCRdb holds here is the immuneACCESS table cut down to in-frame rearrangements. Part of the clones is not present; checked against another copy, under half of the missing clones reflect an unresolved V gene, and the others are unexplained. V and J calls plus clone size are reproduced from that table; the DNA served to infer D and trimming. This sample holds about 100,000 clones; 79% were observed only once. The ten largest clones take up approximately 3.6% of the sample.

Concerning this clone: Its binding antigen is unknown. Base-call qualities are not available, and no considerably larger clone is one nucleotide away.

The germline ends are 13 bases apart after V is trimmed by 3 bases and J by 4 bases. The CDR3 numbers 15 residues from cysteine through phenylalanine. Only CDR3 DNA is held: 45 bases, read in frame from base 1. The germline V gene gives CDR1 as SGHTA and CDR2 as FQGTGA. Sequenced material: PBMCs. The sequence joins TRBV7-3 to TRBJ2-1, with TRBD2 as a weak D call on 7 bases. This TCR was recovered from a woman aged 40 to 50 in good health and CMV-seronegative. The CDR3 region: CASSLGGALYNEQFF. The nucleotide sequence reads as follows: TGTGCCAGCAGCTTGGGGGGGGCTTTATACAATGAGCAGTTCTTC.